Below, one T cell receptor (beta chain) is given with its context. The data were taken from a study of blood T cell repertoires in COVID-19. The V gene's germline CDR1 is LGHNA and CDR2 YSLEER. Trimming took off 0 bases at V and 2 bases at J, with 8 bases between the two ends. The CDR3 contains 15 residues. As originally analysed: Cell counts per sample came from amplifying reference gene primers. This table comes from immunoSEQ multiplex PCR, and its TCRdb copy is limited to in-frame clones, with some not included. The V and J calls and clone size were taken over from that table, and D and trimming were inferred from the DNA. The sample lists roughly 87,000 clones; approximately 84% were seen once.

This sequence joins TRBV4-3 and TRBJ2-1; unclear D gene. The receptor comes from a woman aged 55-69 years with acute or convalescent COVID-19. Sequencing input: peripheral blood. The CDR3, as DNA: TGCGCCAGCAGCCAAGATTCGTACACCTACAATGAGCAGTTCTTC. Residues: CASSQDSYTYNEQFF.